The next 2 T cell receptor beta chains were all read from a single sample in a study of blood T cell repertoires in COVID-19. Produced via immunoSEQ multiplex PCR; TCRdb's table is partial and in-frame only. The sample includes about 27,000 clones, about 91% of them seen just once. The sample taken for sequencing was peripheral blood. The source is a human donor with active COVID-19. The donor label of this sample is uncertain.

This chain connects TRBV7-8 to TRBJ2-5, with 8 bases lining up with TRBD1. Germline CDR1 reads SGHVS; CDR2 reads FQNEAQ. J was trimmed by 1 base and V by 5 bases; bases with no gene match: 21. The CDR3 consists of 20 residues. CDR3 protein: CASSLRDRPIDYFSQETQYF. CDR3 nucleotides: TGTGCCAGCAGCCTAAGGGACAGGCCTATCGATTACTTTAGCCAAGAGACCCAGTACTTC.

CDR3 in amino acids: CASSQGSRVAEAFF. The CDR3 DNA follows: TGTGCCAGCAGCCAAGGCAGCAGGGTCGCTGAAGCTTTCTTT. The chain couples TRBV14 to TRBJ1-1; perhaps TRBD1 as D (5 bases). Trimming cost V 1 base and J 6 bases, with 12 bases left between them. The CDR3 covers 14 residues. CDR1 and CDR2 (germline): SGHDN, FVKESK.